This T cell receptor beta chain stems from a study of blood T cell repertoires in COVID-19. In the study overall: Italy, Spain and the United States were the sources of the convalescent and acute COVID-19 samples.

The assay was immunoSEQ multiplex PCR, and TCRdb's table has in-frame clones only and misses some. The sample lists 210,000 or so clones, around 84% occurring once. The study recruited people aged roughly 18 to 95 years across more than 20 US areas. V shed 6 bases, J shed 4 bases, and the junction held 5 bases outside the gene matches. The germline gives CDR1 MNHEY, CDR2 SVGAGI. The CDR3 contains 13 residues. The chain is built from TRBV6-5 and TRBJ2-7; TRBD1 matches at 8 bases. This TCR came from a man younger than 45 with acute COVID-19. The sequencing sample was made of PBMCs or T cells enriched from blood (not recorded which). The CDR3 DNA reads as TGTGCCAGCAGGGGGACAGGACCTTACGAGCAGTACTTC. The encoded protein is CASRGTGPYEQYF.